The clone carrying this T cell receptor beta chain has at least ten counts. Its antigen is unidentified. Authors of the study amplified TCR beta CDR3 regions from RNA transcripts. The study used the HTBI primer set for a first-round RT-PCR of the TCR CDR3. Via MiXCR, TCRdb re-called the multiplex PCR reads, giving one row per CDR3 protein. In the table there are over 250,000 distinct CDR3 sequences, more than 15% of which are singletons. These data come from a study of T cells in Graves' hyperthyroidism and ophthalmopathy. CDR1 is LGHDT, CDR2 YNNKEL, per germline (reference sequence). Trimming took off 1 base at V and 2 bases at J, with 9 bases between the two ends. This CDR3 spans 15 amino acids. Each diagnosis drew on symptoms, thyroxine, TRAb, thyroid ultrasound and orbital computed tomography findings. The PBMCs studied were ones that came from 8.5 to 10 ml fresh peripheral blood. Broader study findings: Peripheral blood also featured most of the thyroid clonotypes expanded above 0.001.

This receptor was obtained from a woman in her sixties with Graves' ophthalmopathy. The chain carries TRBV3-1 and TRBJ1-3; the D is unclear. The sequenced material came from blood. The CDR3 DNA reads TGTGCCAGCAGCCAAGGTGTTGGACCTGGAAACACCATATATTTT. Amino acid sequence: CASSQGVGPGNTIYF.